The clone carrying this T cell receptor (beta chain) was detected only once. V was pared by 2 bases and J by 3 bases, with 4 bases between. Germline-derived CDR1 and CDR2 are PRHDT and FYEKMQ (reference sequence). The CDR3 loop spans 12 amino acids. This record belongs to a study of cytomegalovirus exposure and HLA in healthy donors. TCRdb's table, derived via immunoSEQ multiplex PCR, lists solely in-frame clones and lacks some. The data show 140,000 or so clones, with just under 90% seen just once and 6.2% held by the top ten. The clonotype was recovered from a woman aged 25-40 years in good health and CMV-seropositive. The chain recombines TRBV13 with TRBJ2-5; D gene unclear. Material: PBMCs. This CDR3 is CASSLFEETQYF. CDR3 coding DNA: TGTGCCAGCAGCTTATTCGAAGAGACCCAGTACTTC.